This TCR beta chain was obtained from a study of cytomegalovirus exposure and HLA in healthy donors. Study outcomes and limitations: Certain sequence variants were highly shared and formed a cluster, and this cluster was likely a sequencing artifact.

From germline, CDR1 is SNHLY and CDR2 FYNNEI. Trimming left V 8 bases short and J 1 base short, with 17 bases between. CDR3 length: 15 residues. About this clone: Antigen specificity is unknown.

Primers: 60 Vbeta forward and 13 Jbeta reverse. The assay was immunoSEQ multiplex PCR, and TCRdb's table has in-frame clones only and misses some. The table counts roughly 27,000 clones; about 0.69% lies in the top ten. V and J are TRBV2 and TRBJ1-1, with D perhaps TRBD1 (6 bases). The source material was PBMCs. The TCR was taken from a man aged 30 to 39 in good health and CMV-seronegative. In nucleotides, the CDR3 is TGTGCCAGCCAGACCCGGGGGGCGCAGAACACTGAAGCTTTCTTT. Its translation is CASQTRGAQNTEAFF.